The 3 T cell receptor beta chains below come from one sample, sequenced in a study of T cell responses to AZD1222 COVID-19 vaccine. Sequenced by immunoSEQ multiplex PCR; TCRdb stores in-frame clones only, minus some. The sample lists around 100,000 clones, more than 75% occurring once. This material consisted of peripheral blood, taken on day 0 of MenACWY control vaccination. The receptors were gathered from an adult in good health.

This chain joins TRBV4-3 and TRBJ1-2; TRBD1 matches 7 bases. Germline V gives CDR1 LGHNA, CDR2 YSLEER. The CDR3 extends over 13 amino acids. J lost 7 bases, V lost 3 bases, and 5 bases had no gene match. For the CDR3, the DNA is TGCGCCAGCAGCCAGACAGGGCTGTCTGGCTACACCTTC. It translates to CASSQTGLSGYTF.

The chain combines TRBV4-3 with TRBJ2-1; no reliable D call. This CDR3 has 16 residues. V lost 0 bases and J 7 bases, leaving 16 bases between the germline ends. Germline CDR1 and CDR2: LGHNA and YSLEER. The CDR3: CASSQEGGFRANEQFF. CDR3 in DNA: TGCGCCAGCAGCCAAGAAGGTGGGTTTAGGGCGAATGAGCAGTTCTTC.

The chain combines TRBV28 with TRBJ1-1, with a possible D match to TRBD1 (5 bases). This CDR3 is built from 15 residues. Germline V gene data show CDR1 as MDHEN and CDR2 as SYDVKM. Trimming removed 1 base at V and 2 bases at J, with 11 bases between. CDR3 sequence: CASSLSGQGNTEAFF. The CDR3, as DNA: TGTGCCAGCAGTTTATCCGGGCAGGGTAACACTGAAGCTTTCTTT.